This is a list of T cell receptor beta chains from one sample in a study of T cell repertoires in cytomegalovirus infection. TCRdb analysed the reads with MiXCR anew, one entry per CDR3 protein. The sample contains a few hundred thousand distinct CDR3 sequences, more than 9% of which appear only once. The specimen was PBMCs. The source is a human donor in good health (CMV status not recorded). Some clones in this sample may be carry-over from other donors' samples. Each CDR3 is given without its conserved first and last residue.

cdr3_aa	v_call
ASSFYAGVGETQY	TRBV28
SVWDRGVGNTIY	TRBV29-1
ASRGLAGNSYNEQF	TRBV12-3/TRBV12-4
ASSPGLVEDTQY	TRBV5-1
ASSLEGNGNTIY	TRBV7-2
ASKPISGANVLT	TRBV19
ASSLASGGARAF	TRBV7-2
ASSLGGLTDTQY	TRBV28
AISDPRVKTQY	TRBV10-3
ASRTGTANYGYT	TRBV6-6
ASSLGEWSGSGTDTQY	TRBV11-3
ASRSRAYEQY	TRBV28
SANNAEGNQPQH	TRBV20-1
ASGTILALANTGELF	TRBV7-9
ASKMGTGELF	TRBV11-2
ASSIGQGGYT	TRBV7-9
ASSPHPGKRADTQY	TRBV6-2/TRBV6-3
ASSHGGKNRGGETQY	TRBV4-2
ASSYYPRTRFIETQY	TRBV6-7
ASNLRGGVTEAF	TRBV11-2
ASSFGTAGNQPQH	TRBV7-2
ASSLGEGEKLF	TRBV12-3/TRBV12-4
ASRPLSGGTDTQY	TRBV6-2/TRBV6-3
ASSPSSVGSDTQY	TRBV7-6
ASSPRQGGSPEAF	TRBV7-6
ASSFLRGVGYNEQL	TRBV11-2
ASSSLEGNVLT	TRBV11-3
ASSPGPFATNEKLF	TRBV12-3/TRBV12-4
ASSRDSYTGELF	TRBV7-3
ASTNPAGQGAYEQY	TRBV28
SASREPRTETQY	TRBV20-1
SAPETRSPSGYT	TRBV20-1
ASSIPDRVENGYT	TRBV6-6
SARDHQRANNEQF	TRBV20-1
ASSLGTGDGYT	TRBV7-2
AWTAPGQGIPYEQY	TRBV30
ASSPRGLAAAVEQF	TRBV7-2
ASSFGPTEQF	TRBV7-9
ASSFASRNTEAF	TRBV12-3/TRBV12-4
ASSLYWRGGGSSEQY	TRBV12-3/TRBV12-4
ASSWERGPRGHEQF	TRBV2
ASSPRYGGDHYEQY	TRBV11-2
ASSLSGAALETQY	TRBV7-3
SVAHGPDGYEQY	TRBV29-1
ASSQWDTLNTEAF	TRBV14
ASSVGQGGYGYT	TRBV4-2
ASVGPGTEAF	TRBV14
ASSSGTSGFYEQY	TRBV7-8
ASMAAVSTDTQY	TRBV11-2
ASNYHRGGEQY	TRBV28
ASSSHMVNEKLF	TRBV28
ASSLNPRANTGELF	TRBV12-3/TRBV12-4
ASSSQQGYGEQF	TRBV19